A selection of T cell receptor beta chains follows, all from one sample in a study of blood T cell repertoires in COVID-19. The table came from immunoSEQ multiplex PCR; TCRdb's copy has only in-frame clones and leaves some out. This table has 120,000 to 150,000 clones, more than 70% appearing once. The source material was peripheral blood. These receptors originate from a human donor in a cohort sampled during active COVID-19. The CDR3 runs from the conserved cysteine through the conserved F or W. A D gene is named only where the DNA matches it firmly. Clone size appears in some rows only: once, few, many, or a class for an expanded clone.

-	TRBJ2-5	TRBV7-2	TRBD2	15	TGTGCCAGCAGACATAGCGGGGTGGGCCAAGAGACCCAGTACTTC	CASRHSGVGQETQYF
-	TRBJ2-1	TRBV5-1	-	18	TGCGCCAGCAGCTTTGCGGGCGGGCGGGCTAGCTCCTACAATGAGCAGTTCTTC	CASSFAGGRASSYNEQFF
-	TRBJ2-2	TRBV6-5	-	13	TGTGCCAGCAGCATGACAGACACCGGGGAGCTGTTTTTT	CASSMTDTGELFF
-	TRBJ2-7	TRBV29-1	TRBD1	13	TGCAGCGTTGAAGCGGACAGGGAGTACGAGCAGTACTTC	CSVEADREYEQYF
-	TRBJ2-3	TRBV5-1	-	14	TGCGCCAGCAGCTCAGGATCGGGGTCAGATACGCAGTATTTT	CASSSGSGSDTQYF
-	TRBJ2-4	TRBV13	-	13	TGTGCCAGCAGCAATACGGGGGAAAACATTCAGTACTTC	CASSNTGENIQYF
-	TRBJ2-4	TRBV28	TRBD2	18	TGTGCCAGCAGTTGGGGACTAGCGGGGATACTAGCCAAAAACATTCAGTACTTC	CASSWGLAGILAKNIQYF
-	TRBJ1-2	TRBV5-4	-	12	TGTGCCAGCAGCTTGGCCAGGGATGGCTACACCTTC	CASSLARDGYTF
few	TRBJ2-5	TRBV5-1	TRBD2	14	TGCGCCAGCAGGGTAGCGGGCCCCCAAGAGACCCAGTACTTC	CASRVAGPQETQYF
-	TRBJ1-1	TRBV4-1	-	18	TGCGCCAGCAGCCAAGAAGTGGCGACAGGTCGGATTGGGACTGAAGCTTTCTTT	CASSQEVATGRIGTEAFF
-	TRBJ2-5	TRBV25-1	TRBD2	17	TGTGCCAGCAGTGAATCGAGTAGCGGGGGGCGCCAAGAGACCCAGTACTTC	CASSESSSGGRQETQYF
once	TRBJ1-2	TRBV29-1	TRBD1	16	TGCAGCGTTTACACCGGGACAGGGGTGTTCAACTATGGCTACACCTTC	CSVYTGTGVFNYGYTF
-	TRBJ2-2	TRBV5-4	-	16	TGTGCCAGCAGCCCCCAGGAGGAGGGGAACACCGGGGAGCTGTTTTTT	CASSPQEEGNTGELFF
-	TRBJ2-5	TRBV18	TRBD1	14	TGTGCCAGCTCACCGGTACAGGGGGTGGAGACCCAGTACTTC	CASSPVQGVETQYF
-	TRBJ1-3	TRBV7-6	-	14	TGTGCCAGCAGCTCAAGACTATCAGGAAACACCATATATTTT	CASSSRLSGNTIYF